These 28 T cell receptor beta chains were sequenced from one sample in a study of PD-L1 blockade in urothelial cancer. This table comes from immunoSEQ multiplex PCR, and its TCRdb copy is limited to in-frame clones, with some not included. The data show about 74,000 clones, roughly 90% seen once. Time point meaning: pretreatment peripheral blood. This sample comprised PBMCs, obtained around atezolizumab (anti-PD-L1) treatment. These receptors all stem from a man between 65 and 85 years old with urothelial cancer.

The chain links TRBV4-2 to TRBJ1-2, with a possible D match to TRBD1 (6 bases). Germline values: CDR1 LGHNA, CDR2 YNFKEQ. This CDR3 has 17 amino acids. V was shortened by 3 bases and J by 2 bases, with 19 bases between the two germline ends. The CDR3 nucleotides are TGTGCCAGCAGCCATGTCGATACAGGGAGATTGAACTATGGCTACACCTTC. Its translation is CASSHVDTGRLNYGYTF.

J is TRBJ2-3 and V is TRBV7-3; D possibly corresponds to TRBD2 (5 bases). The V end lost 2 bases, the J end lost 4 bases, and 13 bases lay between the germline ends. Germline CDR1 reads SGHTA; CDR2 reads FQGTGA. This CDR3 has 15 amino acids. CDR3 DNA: TGTGCCAGCAGCTTAGGGCGTCTGGAGGCAGATACGCAGTATTTT. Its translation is CASSLGRLEADTQYF. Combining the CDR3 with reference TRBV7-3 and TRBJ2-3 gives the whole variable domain GAGVSQTPSNKVTEKGKYVELRCDPISGHTALYWYRQSLGQGPEFLIYFQGTGAADDSGLPNDRFFAVRPEGSVSTLKIQRTERGDSAVYLCASSLGRLEADTQYFGPGTRLTVL.

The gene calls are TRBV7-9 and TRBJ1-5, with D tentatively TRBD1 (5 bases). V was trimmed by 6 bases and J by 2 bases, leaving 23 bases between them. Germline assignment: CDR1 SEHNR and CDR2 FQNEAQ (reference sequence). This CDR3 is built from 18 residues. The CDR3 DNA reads TGTGCCAGCAGTTTAACTGGGGGGGGTACCTTTGGCAATCAGCCCCAGCATTTT. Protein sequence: CASSLTGGGTFGNQPQHF.

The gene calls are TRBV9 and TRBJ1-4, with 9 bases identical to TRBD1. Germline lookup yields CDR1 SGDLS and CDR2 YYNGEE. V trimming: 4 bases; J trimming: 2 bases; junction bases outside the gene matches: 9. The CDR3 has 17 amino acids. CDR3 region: CASSPTTGGVTNEKLFF. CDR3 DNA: TGTGCCAGCAGCCCAACCACAGGGGGCGTCACTAATGAAAAACTGTTTTTT.

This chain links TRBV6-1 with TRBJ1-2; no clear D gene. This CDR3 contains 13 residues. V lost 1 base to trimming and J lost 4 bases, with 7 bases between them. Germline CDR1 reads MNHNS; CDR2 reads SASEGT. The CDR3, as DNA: TGTGCCAGCAGTGAAGTGGGCCTCTATGGCTACACCTTC. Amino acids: CASSEVGLYGYTF.

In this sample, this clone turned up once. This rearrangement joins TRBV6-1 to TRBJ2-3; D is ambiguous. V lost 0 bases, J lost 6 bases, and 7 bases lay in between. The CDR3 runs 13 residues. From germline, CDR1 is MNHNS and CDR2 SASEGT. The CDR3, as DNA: TGTGCCAGCAGTGAAGCCCCCAGGGATACGCAGTATTTT. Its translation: CASSEAPRDTQYF.

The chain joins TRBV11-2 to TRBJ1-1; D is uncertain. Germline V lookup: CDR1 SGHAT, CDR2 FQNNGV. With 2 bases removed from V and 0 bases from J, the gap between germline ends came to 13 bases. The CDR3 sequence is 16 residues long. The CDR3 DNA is TGTGCCAGCAGCTTAAGATTTGGAACAGTGAACACTGAAGCTTTCTTT. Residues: CASSLRFGTVNTEAFF.

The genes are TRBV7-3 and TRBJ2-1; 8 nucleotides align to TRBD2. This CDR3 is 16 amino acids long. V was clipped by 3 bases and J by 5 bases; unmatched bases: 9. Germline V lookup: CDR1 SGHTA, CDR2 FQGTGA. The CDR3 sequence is CASSFRGYGRDNEQFF. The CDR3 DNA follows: TGTGCCAGCAGCTTCCGGGGCTACGGGAGGGACAATGAGCAGTTCTTC. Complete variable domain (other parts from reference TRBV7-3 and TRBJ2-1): GAGVSQTPSNKVTEKGKYVELRCDPISGHTALYWYRQSLGQGPEFLIYFQGTGAADDSGLPNDRFFAVRPEGSVSTLKIQRTERGDSAVYLCASSFRGYGRDNEQFFGPGTRLTVL.

The CDR3 DNA follows: TGTGCCAGCAGCGTATCTACGAATGGGGACAGGGCCTTTACTTACAATGAGCAGTTCTTC. Its translation: CASSVSTNGDRAFTYNEQFF. The chain has TRBV9 and TRBJ2-1, with 9 bases that match TRBD1. Trimming took 1 base from V and 4 from J; bases not matched to a gene: 18. CDR3 length equals 20 residues. The V gene's germline CDR1 is SGDLS and CDR2 YYNGEE. The full variable domain, in which reference TRBV9 and TRBJ2-1 provide the parts outside the CDR3, is DSGVTQTPKHLITATGQRVTLRCSPRSGDLSVYWYQQSLDQGLQFLIQYYNGEERAKGNILERFSAQQFPDLHSELNLSSLELGDSALYFCASSVSTNGDRAFTYNEQFFGPGTRLTVL.

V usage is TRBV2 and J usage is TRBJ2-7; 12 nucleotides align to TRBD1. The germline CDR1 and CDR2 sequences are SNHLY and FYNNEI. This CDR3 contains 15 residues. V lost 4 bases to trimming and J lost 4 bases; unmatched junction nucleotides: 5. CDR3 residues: CASSVGDRGPYEQYF. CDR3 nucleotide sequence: TGTGCCAGCAGTGTGGGGGACAGGGGGCCGTACGAGCAGTACTTC.

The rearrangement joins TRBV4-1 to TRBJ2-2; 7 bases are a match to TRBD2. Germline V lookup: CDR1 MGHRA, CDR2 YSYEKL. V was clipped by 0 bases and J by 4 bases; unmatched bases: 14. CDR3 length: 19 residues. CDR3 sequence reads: CASSQDLQAGKGGTGELFF. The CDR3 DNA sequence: TGCGCCAGCAGCCAAGATCTTCAAGCGGGGAAGGGAGGCACCGGGGAGCTGTTTTTT.

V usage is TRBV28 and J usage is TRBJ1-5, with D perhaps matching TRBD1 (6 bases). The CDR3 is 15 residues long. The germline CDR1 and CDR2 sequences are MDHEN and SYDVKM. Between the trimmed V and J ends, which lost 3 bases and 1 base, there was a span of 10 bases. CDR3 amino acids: CASSFLTGSNQPQHF. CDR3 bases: TGTGCCAGCAGTTTTTTGACAGGAAGCAATCAGCCCCAGCATTTT.

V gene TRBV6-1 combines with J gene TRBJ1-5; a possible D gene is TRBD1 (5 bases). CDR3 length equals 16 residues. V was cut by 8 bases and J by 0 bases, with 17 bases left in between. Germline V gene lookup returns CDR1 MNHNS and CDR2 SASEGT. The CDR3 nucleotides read TGTGCCAGCGGTGGGGGGGGTTGGCTTAGCAATCAGCCCCAGCATTTT. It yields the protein CASGGGGWLSNQPQHF.

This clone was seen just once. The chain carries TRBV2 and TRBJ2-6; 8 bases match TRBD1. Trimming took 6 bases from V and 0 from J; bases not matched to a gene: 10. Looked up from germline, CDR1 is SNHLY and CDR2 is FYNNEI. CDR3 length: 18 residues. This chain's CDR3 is CASRGAGTGLSGANVLTF. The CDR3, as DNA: TGTGCCAGCAGGGGGGCCGGGACAGGCCTCTCTGGGGCCAACGTCCTGACTTTC.

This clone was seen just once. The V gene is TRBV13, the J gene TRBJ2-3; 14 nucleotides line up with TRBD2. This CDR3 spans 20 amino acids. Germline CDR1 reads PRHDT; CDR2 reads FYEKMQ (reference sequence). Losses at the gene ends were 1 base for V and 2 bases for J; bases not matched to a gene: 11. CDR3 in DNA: TGTGCCAGCAGCTTAGCCCGACTAGCGGGAGGGCCTAGAGTCACAGATACGCAGTATTTT. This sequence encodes CASSLARLAGGPRVTDTQYF.

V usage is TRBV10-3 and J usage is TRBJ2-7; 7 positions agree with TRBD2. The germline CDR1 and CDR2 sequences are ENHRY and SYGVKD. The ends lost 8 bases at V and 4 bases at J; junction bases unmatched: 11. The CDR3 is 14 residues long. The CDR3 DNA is TGTGCCATCGGGGGGGAGGGGAGTGGGTACGAGCAGTACTTC. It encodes CAIGGEGSGYEQYF.

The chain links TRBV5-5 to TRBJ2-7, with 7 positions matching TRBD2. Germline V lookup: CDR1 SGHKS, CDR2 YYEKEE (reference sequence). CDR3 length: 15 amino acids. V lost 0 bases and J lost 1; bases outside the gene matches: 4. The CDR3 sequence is CASSLVAGESYEQYF. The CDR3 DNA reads TGTGCCAGCAGCTTGGTGGCGGGAGAGTCCTACGAGCAGTACTTC.

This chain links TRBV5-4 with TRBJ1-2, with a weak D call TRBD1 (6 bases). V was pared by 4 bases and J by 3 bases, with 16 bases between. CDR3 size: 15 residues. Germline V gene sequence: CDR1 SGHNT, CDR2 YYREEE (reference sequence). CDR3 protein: CASSPRGGADYGYTF. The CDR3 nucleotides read TGTGCCAGCAGCCCCCGGGGGGGCGCAGACTATGGCTACACCTTC.

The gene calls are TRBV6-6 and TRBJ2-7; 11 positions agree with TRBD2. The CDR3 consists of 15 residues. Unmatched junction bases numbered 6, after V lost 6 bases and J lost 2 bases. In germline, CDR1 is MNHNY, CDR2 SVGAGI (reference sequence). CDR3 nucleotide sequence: TGTGCCAGCAGGCAGACTAGCGGGGATCCCTACGAGCAGTACTTC. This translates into CASRQTSGDPYEQYF.

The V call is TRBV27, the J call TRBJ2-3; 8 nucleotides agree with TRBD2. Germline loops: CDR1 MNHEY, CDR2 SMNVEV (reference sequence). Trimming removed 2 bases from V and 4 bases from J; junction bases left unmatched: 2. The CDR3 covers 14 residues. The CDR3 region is CASSLGTRSDTQYF. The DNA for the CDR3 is TGTGCCAGCAGTTTAGGGACTAGATCAGATACGCAGTATTTT.

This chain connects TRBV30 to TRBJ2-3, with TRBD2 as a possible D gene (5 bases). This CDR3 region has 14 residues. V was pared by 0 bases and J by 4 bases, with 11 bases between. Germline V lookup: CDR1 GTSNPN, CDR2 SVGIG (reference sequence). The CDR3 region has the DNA TGTGCCTGGAGTGTCTGGTGGGAGCCAGATACGCAGTATTTT. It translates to CAWSVWWEPDTQYF.

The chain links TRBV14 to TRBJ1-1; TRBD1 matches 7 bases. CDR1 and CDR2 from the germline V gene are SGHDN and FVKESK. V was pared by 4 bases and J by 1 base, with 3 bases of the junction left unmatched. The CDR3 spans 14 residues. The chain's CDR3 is CASSPRQGNTEAFF. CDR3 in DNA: TGTGCCAGCAGCCCGCGACAGGGGAACACTGAAGCTTTCTTT.

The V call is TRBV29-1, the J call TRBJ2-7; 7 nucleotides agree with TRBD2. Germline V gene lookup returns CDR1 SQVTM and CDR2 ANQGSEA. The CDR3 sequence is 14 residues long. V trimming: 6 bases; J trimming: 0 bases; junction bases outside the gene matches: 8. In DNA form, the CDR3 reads TGCAGCGTCGGGGTGGGGGGGAGCTCCTACGAGCAGTACTTC. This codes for CSVGVGGSSYEQYF.

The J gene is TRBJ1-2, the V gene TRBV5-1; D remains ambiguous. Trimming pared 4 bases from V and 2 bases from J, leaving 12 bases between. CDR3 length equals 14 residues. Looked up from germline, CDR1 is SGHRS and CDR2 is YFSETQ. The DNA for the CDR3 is TGCGCCAGCAGCGTGGGAGGGTCCAACTATGGCTACACCTTC. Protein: CASSVGGSNYGYTF.

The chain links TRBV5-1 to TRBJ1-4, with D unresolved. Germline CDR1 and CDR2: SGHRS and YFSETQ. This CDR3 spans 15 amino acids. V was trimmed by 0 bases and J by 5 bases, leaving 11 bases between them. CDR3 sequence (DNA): TGCGCCAGCAGCTTGGCGGCGGGAAGGAATGAAAAACTGTTTTTT. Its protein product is CASSLAAGRNEKLFF.

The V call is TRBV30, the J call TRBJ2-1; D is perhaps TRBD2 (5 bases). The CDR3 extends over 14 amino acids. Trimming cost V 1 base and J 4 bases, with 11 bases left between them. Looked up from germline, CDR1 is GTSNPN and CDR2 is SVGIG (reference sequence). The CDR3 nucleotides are TGTGCCTGGAGTGCGCCGAGCGGATACAATGAGCAGTTCTTC. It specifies CAWSAPSGYNEQFF. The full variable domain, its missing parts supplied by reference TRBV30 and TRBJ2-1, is SQTIHQWPATLVQPVGSPLSLECTVEGTSNPNLYWYRQAAGRGLQLLFYSVGIGQISSEVPQNLSASRPQDRQFILSSKKLLLSDSGFYLCAWSAPSGYNEQFFGPGTRLTVL.

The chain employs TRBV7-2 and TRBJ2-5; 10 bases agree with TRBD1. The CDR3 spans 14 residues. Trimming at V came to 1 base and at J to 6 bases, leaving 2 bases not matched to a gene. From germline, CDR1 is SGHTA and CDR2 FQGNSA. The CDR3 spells CASSLGDRGQTQYF. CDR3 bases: TGTGCCAGCAGCTTAGGGGACAGGGGCCAGACCCAGTACTTC.

Written as DNA, the CDR3 is TGTGCCAGTAGTGCCCGACAGATCCTGAACACTGAAGCTTTCTTT. It encodes CASSARQILNTEAFF. The chain recombines TRBV19 with TRBJ1-1; possible D gene TRBD1, 5 bases. V was shortened by 5 bases and J by 0 bases, with 13 bases between the two germline ends. The germline gives CDR1 LNHDA, CDR2 SQIVND (reference sequence). There are 15 residues in the CDR3.